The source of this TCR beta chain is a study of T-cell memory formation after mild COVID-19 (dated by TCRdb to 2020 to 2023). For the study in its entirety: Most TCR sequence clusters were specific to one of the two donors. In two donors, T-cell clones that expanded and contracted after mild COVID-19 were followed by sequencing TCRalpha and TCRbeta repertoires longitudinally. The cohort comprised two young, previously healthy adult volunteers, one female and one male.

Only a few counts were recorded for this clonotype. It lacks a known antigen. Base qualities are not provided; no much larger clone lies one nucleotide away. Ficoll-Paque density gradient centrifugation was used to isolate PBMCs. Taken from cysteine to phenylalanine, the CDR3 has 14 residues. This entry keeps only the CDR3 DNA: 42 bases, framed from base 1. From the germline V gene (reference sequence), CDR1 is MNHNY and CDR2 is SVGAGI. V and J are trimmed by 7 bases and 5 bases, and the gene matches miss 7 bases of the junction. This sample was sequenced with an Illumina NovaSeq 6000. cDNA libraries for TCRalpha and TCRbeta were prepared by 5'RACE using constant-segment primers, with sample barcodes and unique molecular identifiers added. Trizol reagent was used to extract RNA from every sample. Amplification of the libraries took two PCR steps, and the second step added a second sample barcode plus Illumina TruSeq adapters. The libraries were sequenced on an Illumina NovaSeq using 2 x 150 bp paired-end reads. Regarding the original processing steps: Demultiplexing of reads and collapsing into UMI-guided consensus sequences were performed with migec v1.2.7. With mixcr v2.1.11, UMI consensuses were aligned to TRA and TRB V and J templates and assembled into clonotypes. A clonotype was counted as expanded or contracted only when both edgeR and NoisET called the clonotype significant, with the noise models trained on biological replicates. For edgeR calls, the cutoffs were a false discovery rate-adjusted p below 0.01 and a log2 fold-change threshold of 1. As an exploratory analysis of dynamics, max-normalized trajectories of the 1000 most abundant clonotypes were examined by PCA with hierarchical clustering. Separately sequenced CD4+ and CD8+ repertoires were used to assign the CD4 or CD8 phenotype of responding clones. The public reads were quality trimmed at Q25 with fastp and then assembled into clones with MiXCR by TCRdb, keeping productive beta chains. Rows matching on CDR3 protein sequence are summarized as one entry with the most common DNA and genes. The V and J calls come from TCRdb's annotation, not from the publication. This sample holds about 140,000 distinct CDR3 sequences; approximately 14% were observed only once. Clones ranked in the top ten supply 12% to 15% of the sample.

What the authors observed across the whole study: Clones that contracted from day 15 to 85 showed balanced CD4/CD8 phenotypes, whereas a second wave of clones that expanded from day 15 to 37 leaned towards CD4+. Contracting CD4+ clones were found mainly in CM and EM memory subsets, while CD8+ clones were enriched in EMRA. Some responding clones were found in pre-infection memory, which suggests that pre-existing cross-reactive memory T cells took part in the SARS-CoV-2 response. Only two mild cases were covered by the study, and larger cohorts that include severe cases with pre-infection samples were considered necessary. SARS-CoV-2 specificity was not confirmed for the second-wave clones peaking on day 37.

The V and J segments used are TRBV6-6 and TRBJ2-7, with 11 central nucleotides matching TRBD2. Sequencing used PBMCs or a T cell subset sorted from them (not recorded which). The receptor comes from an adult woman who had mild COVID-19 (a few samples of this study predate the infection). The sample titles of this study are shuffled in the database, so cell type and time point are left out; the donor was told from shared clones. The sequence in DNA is TGTGCCAGCACCATAGCGGGAGGGCTGGACGAGCAGTACTTC. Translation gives CASTIAGGLDEQYF.